Listed here are 14 T cell receptor beta chains from one sample, sequenced in a study of beta chain features in type 1 diabetes. Expressed TCRB transcripts were sequenced after all isolated RNA was converted to cDNA. Method: immunoSEQ multiplex PCR; TCRdb's copy keeps in-frame clones and lacks some. The sample consists of about 220,000 clones, roughly 11% of them appearing once. The sequenced sample consisted of central memory CD4+ T cells from blood. The receptors shown here come from a man younger than 35 in good health.

This clone has only a few counts. The V gene is TRBV2, the J gene TRBJ2-5; TRBD1 matches 7 bases. CDR1 SNHLY and CDR2 FYNNEI come from the germline V gene. Losses at the gene ends were 5 bases for V and 5 bases for J; bases not matched to a gene: 8. The CDR3 runs to 14 residues. This chain's CDR3 is CASSLQGMGETQYF. Here the CDR3 DNA reads TGTGCCAGCAGTTTACAGGGGATGGGGGAGACCCAGTACTTC.

This clone has just a few counts. This sequence joins TRBV19 and TRBJ2-1; D is possibly TRBD1 (5 bases). CDR3 length: 14 residues. Between the trimmed V and J ends, which lost 1 base and 4 bases, there was a span of 8 bases. CDR1 and CDR2 (germline): LNHDA, SQIVND (reference sequence). CDR3 bases: TGTGCCAGTAGTATAGGGCAGGGATACAATGAGCAGTTCTTC. This gives the protein CASSIGQGYNEQFF. The variable domain in full, completed from reference TRBV19 and TRBJ2-1, reads DGGITQSPKYLFRKEGQNVTLSCEQNLNHDAMYWYRQDPGQGLRLIYYSQIVNDFQKGDIAEGYSVSREKKESFPLTVTSAQKNPTAFYLCASSIGQGYNEQFFGPGTRLTVL.

This clone was observed a handful of times. The sample contains more than one DNA sequence encoding this CDR3. The chain combines TRBV7-2 with TRBJ2-3, with a weak D call TRBD1 (5 bases). The CDR3 loop spans 13 amino acids. Trimming stripped 3 bases from V and 4 bases from J, with 8 bases between. The germline gives CDR1 SGHTA, CDR2 FQGNSA. The CDR3 nucleotides are TGTGCCAGCAGCTTGCAAGGGGCAGATACGCAGTATTTT. Protein: CASSLQGADTQYF.

The rearrangement uses TRBV30 and TRBJ1-2; D unclear. The CDR3 consists of 12 residues. Trimming pared 2 bases from V and 8 bases from J, leaving 12 bases between. Germline-derived CDR1 and CDR2 are GTSNPN and SVGIG (reference sequence). This chain's CDR3 is CAWSKGLSGYTF. In DNA form, the CDR3 reads TGTGCCTGGAGTAAAGGGCTCTCCGGCTACACCTTC.

This sequence joins TRBV28 and TRBJ1-2; no definite D call. Per germline, CDR1 MDHEN and CDR2 SYDVKM. This CDR3 region has 13 residues. Trimming removed 5 bases from V and 4 bases from J, with 11 bases in between. CDR3 amino acids: CASSRTIAYGYTF. CDR3 nucleotides: TGTGCCAGCAGTCGGACTATAGCCTATGGCTACACCTTC.

This clone was picked up many times. The chain combines TRBV29-1 with TRBJ2-4; D perhaps matches TRBD1 (7 bases). This CDR3 is built from 12 residues. Germline values: CDR1 SQVTM, CDR2 ANQGSEA. Trimming left V 6 bases short and J 6 bases short, with 12 bases between. CDR3 nucleotide sequence: TGCAGCGTGGGGGGACAGTTAAACATTCAGTACTTC. The encoded protein is CSVGGQLNIQYF.

As concerns this clone: Different DNA sequences within this sample yield the same CDR3. The rearrangement joins TRBV30 to TRBJ1-1; 9 bases are shared with TRBD1. CDR1 GTSNPN and CDR2 SVGIG come from the germline V gene (reference sequence). Trimming cost V 2 bases and J 8 bases; bases outside gene matches: 15. This CDR3 has 16 residues. The CDR3 loop reads CAWSLGQGIVATEAFF. The CDR3 nucleotides read TGTGCCTGGAGTCTCGGACAGGGGATCGTGGCCACAGAAGCTTTCTTT. The variable domain in full, with the rest retrieved from reference TRBV30 and TRBJ1-1, is SQTIHQWPATLVQPVGSPLSLECTVEGTSNPNLYWYRQAAGRGLQLLFYSVGIGQISSEVPQNLSASRPQDRQFILSSKKLLLSDSGFYLCAWSLGQGIVATEAFFGQGTRLTVV.

This clone was detected many times. The chain joins TRBV13 to TRBJ2-3; 15 nucleotides match TRBD2. With 0 bases clipped from V and 2 bases from J, the junction kept 3 bases outside the gene matches. The CDR3 has 18 residues. Germline loops: CDR1 PRHDT, CDR2 FYEKMQ (reference sequence). The CDR3 region has the DNA TGTGCCAGCAGCTTAGGGGGGACTAGCGGGAGGTCCACAGATACGCAGTATTTT. It encodes CASSLGGTSGRSTDTQYF.

This clone was observed a few times. This chain links TRBV6-5 with TRBJ1-1; D is unresolved. V shed 0 bases and J shed 5 bases, with 13 bases lying between them. This CDR3 has 15 amino acids. Germline CDR1 is MNHEY and CDR2 is SVGAGI. The CDR3 coding sequence is TGTGCCAGCAGTTACTCGATCGGCAGAACTACTGAAGCTTTCTTT. Its protein product is CASSYSIGRTTEAFF.

This clone has just a few counts. V usage is TRBV2 and J usage is TRBJ1-2; the D is unclear. Germline values: CDR1 SNHLY, CDR2 FYNNEI. Trimming removed 8 bases at V and 5 bases at J, with 9 bases between. The CDR3 contains 11 residues. The CDR3 DNA reads TGTGCCAGCCGAGCGGCGTATGGCTACACCTTC. Protein sequence: CASRAAYGYTF.

This clone appeared many times. This chain joins TRBV7-2 and TRBJ2-3; TRBD2 might be the D (6 bases). CDR1 and CDR2 from the germline V gene are SGHTA and FQGNSA. The CDR3 is made up of 16 amino acids. Trimming cost V 3 bases and J 3 bases, with 16 bases left between them. The CDR3 loop reads CASSLITTSRTDTQYF. The CDR3 coding sequence is TGTGCCAGCAGCTTGATAACCACTAGCAGGACAGATACGCAGTATTTT.

This sequence joins TRBV5-1 and TRBJ1-4; TRBD1 might be the D (6 bases). Germline values: CDR1 SGHRS, CDR2 YFSETQ. The CDR3 totals 15 residues. Trimming pared 4 bases from V and 5 bases from J, leaving 15 bases between. The CDR3 reads CASSLGQTSNEKLFF. The CDR3 DNA sequence: TGCGCCAGCAGCCTCGGACAGACCTCGAATGAAAAACTGTTTTTT.

This clone was seen a few times. The chain carries TRBV6-5 and TRBJ2-1, with 13 positions matching TRBD2. Germline V gene lookup returns CDR1 MNHEY and CDR2 SVGAGI. The CDR3 runs 16 residues. V lost 4 bases to trimming and J lost 4 bases; unmatched junction nucleotides: 4. CDR3 nucleotide sequence: TGTGCCAGCAGTTCCGGACTAGCGGGAGCATACAATGAGCAGTTCTTC. Translating it yields CASSSGLAGAYNEQFF.

This clone was found a few times. J is TRBJ1-1 and V is TRBV15; perhaps TRBD1 as D (5 bases). Germline CDR1 reads LNHNV; CDR2 reads YYDKDF (reference sequence). The CDR3 sequence is 14 residues long. V lost 1 base, J lost 5 bases, and 11 bases lay in between. The CDR3: CATSRGFEGTEAFF. Written as DNA, the CDR3 is TGTGCCACCAGCAGAGGGTTTGAGGGGACTGAAGCTTTCTTT.